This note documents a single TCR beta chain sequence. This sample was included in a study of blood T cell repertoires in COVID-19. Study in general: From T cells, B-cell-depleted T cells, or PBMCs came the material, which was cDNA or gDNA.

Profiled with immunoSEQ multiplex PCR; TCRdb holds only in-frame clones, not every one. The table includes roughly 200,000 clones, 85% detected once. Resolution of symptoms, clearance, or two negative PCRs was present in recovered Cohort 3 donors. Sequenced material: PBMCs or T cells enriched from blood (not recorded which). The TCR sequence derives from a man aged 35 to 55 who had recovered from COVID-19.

Here the CDR3 reads CASSQDLQGMEKLFF. CDR3 DNA sequence: TGTGCCAGCAGCCAAGATCTACAGGGGATGGAAAAACTGTTTTTT. The V gene is TRBV4-2, the J gene TRBJ1-4; 7 positions match TRBD1. From germline, CDR1 is LGHNA and CDR2 YNFKEQ. CDR3 size: 15 residues. The V segment lost 0 bases and the J segment 8 bases; nucleotides outside the gene matches: 6.